These T cell receptor beta chains were read from a single sample in a study of cytomegalovirus exposure and HLA in healthy donors. Assay: immunoSEQ multiplex PCR; the TCRdb copy retains only in-frame clones and omits some. The sample lists some 78,000 clones, about four fifths occurring once. What was sequenced was PBMCs. These receptors all come from a man aged 50 to 60 in good health and CMV-seropositive. The CDR3 runs from the conserved cysteine through the conserved F or W. D genes are given only for firm matches. Rows may omit the clone size; those that give it use once, few, many or a size class.

>TRBJ2-7|TRBV5-8|TRBD2|few
CASSSSREARFYEQYF
TGTGCCAGCAGCTCCTCACGGGAGGCTCGCTTCTACGAGCAGTACTTC
>TRBJ2-5|TRBV19|NA|NA
CASSIEFSLSGQYF
TGTGCCAGTAGTATTGAGTTTTCGTTGTCAGGACAGTACTTC
>TRBJ1-4|TRBV30|NA|NA
CAWSDPDRSNEKLFF
TGTGCCTGGAGTGACCCGGACAGATCTAATGAAAAACTGTTTTTT
>TRBJ2-1|TRBV19|TRBD2|few
CASSRTSERYNEQFF
TGTGCCAGTAGTAGGACTAGCGAGAGATACAATGAGCAGTTCTTC
>TRBJ2-7|TRBV6-5|TRBD2|NA
CASSPGLAGVEQYF
TGTGCCAGCAGTCCGGGACTAGCGGGAGTGGAGCAGTACTTC
>TRBJ2-5|TRBV5-4|TRBD2|NA
CASRGGTSGSETQYF
TGTGCCAGCAGGGGAGGGACTAGCGGGTCAGAGACCCAGTACTTC
>TRBJ2-7|TRBV7-2|TRBD2|NA
CASSPRAGEQYF
TGTGCCAGCAGCCCCCGAGCGGGGGAGCAGTACTTC
>TRBJ2-7|TRBV5-4|NA|few
CASSFDRYSYEQYF
TGTGCCAGCAGCTTCGACAGATACTCCTACGAGCAGTACTTC
>TRBJ2-1|TRBV7-2|TRBD2|NA
CASSLATTSGINNEQFF
TGTGCCAGCAGCTTGGCCACGACTAGCGGAATAAACAATGAGCAGTTCTTC
>TRBJ2-7|TRBV29-1|TRBD2|few
CSVKPGGARYEQYF
TGCAGCGTCAAACCCGGGGGGGCCCGATACGAGCAGTACTTC
>TRBJ2-1|TRBV7-3|TRBD2|NA
CASSSSSSGGEQFF
TGTGCCAGCAGCAGTAGTTCTAGCGGTGGTGAGCAGTTCTTC
>TRBJ1-1|TRBV30|NA|NA
CAWSPRGAEAFF
TGTGCCTGGAGTCCAAGGGGCGCTGAAGCTTTCTTT
>TRBJ2-5|TRBV6-5|NA|NA
CASSYRRGETQYF
TGTGCCAGCAGTTACCGGAGAGGAGAGACCCAGTACTTC
>TRBJ2-1|TRBV10-1|TRBD1|NA
CARSTGQRSYNEQFF
TGCGCCAGAAGTACGGGACAGCGCTCCTACAATGAGCAGTTCTTC
>TRBJ2-1|TRBV6-5|NA|NA
CASSSRTKSNEQFF
TGTGCCAGCAGTTCAAGGACTAAATCCAATGAGCAGTTCTTC
>TRBJ2-3|TRBV7-6|NA|NA
CASSHSTSTQYF
TGTGCCAGCAGCCACAGCACGAGTACGCAGTATTTT
>TRBJ2-5|TRBV2|NA|NA
CASRGVLQETQYF
TGTGCCAGCAGAGGAGTTCTCCAAGAGACCCAGTACTTC
>TRBJ1-6|TRBV9|TRBD1|NA
CASSTGTGAGSPLHF
TGTGCCAGCAGCACCGGGACAGGGGCGGGATCACCCCTCCACTTT
>TRBJ1-5|TRBV7-2|NA|NA
CASSLEGEGSNQPQHF
TGTGCCAGCAGCTTAGAGGGGGAAGGGAGCAATCAGCCCCAGCATTTT
>TRBJ1-2|TRBV19|TRBD1|few
CASTPGQANYGYTF
TGTGCCAGTACCCCGGGACAGGCGAACTATGGCTACACCTTC
>TRBJ2-7|TRBV7-8|NA|few
CASSSRGEQYF
TGTGCCAGCAGCTCCAGGGGCGAGCAGTACTTC
>TRBJ2-1|TRBV10-2|NA|NA
CATRRGEQFF
TGCGCCACCCGGAGGGGCGAGCAGTTCTTC
>TRBJ1-2|TRBV30|TRBD1|NA
CAWSVTGDGYGYTF
TGTGCCTGGAGTGTAACAGGGGATGGCTATGGCTACACCTTC
>TRBJ1-2|TRBV11-2|NA|NA
CASRPMVAANYGYTF
TGTGCCAGCAGGCCGATGGTGGCCGCCAACTATGGCTACACCTTC
>TRBJ1-1|TRBV5-1|TRBD1|NA
CASSGPDRTMNTEAFF
TGCGCCAGCAGCGGCCCGGACAGGACAATGAACACTGAAGCTTTCTTT
>TRBJ2-1|TRBV7-2|TRBD2|NA
CASSLFPLAVKSDEQFF
TGTGCCAGCAGCTTATTTCCTCTAGCGGTTAAAAGCGATGAGCAGTTCTTC
>TRBJ2-3|TRBV6-6|TRBD2|NA
CASTTSSGTVSDTQYF
TGTGCCAGCACAACCTCTAGCGGTACGGTATCTGATACGCAGTATTTT
>TRBJ1-1|TRBV9|TRBD1|NA
CASSGKPGQGDTEAFF
TGTGCCAGCAGCGGAAAACCGGGACAGGGAGACACTGAAGCTTTCTTT
>TRBJ2-7|TRBV5-1|NA|NA
CASSLDRVTYEQYF
TGCGCCAGCAGCTTGGACAGGGTGACCTACGAGCAGTACTTC
>TRBJ2-2|TRBV14|TRBD2|NA
CASSELAGVTGELFF
TGTGCCAGCAGCGAACTAGCGGGAGTCACCGGGGAGCTGTTTTTT
>TRBJ2-3|TRBV14|NA|NA
CASSQGPGVPDTQYF
TGTGCCAGCAGCCAAGGACCGGGAGTACCAGATACGCAGTATTTT
>TRBJ2-1|TRBV7-3|TRBD2|NA
CASSAGVYNEQFF
TGTGCCAGCAGCGCGGGGGTTTACAATGAGCAGTTCTTC
>TRBJ2-2|TRBV7-9|NA|NA
CSSSSLTGELFF
TGTTCCAGCAGCAGCCTCACCGGGGAGCTGTTTTTT
>TRBJ2-2|TRBV4-1|TRBD1|NA
CASSPRGTGNTGELFF
TGCGCCAGCAGCCCACGAGGGACAGGGAACACCGGGGAGCTGTTTTTT
>TRBJ1-4|TRBV20-1|NA|NA
CSAGRNEKLFF
TGCAGTGCTGGCAGGAATGAAAAACTGTTTTTT
>TRBJ2-7|TRBV30|TRBD2|NA
CAWGRLAQIYEQYF
TGTGCCTGGGGAAGACTAGCTCAAATCTACGAGCAGTACTTC
>TRBJ1-3|TRBV5-8|NA|NA
CASRFGQRIPFSGNTIYF
TGTGCCAGCAGATTTGGACAGCGAATCCCTTTCTCTGGAAACACCATATATTTT
>TRBJ1-6|TRBV11-2|TRBD1|NA
CASRSLDNRGSYNSPLHF
TGTGCCAGCAGGAGCCTAGATAACAGGGGTTCCTATAATTCACCCCTCCACTTT
>TRBJ2-7|TRBV21-1|NA|once
CASILRDEQYF
TGTGCCAGCATCCTACGGGACGAGCAGTACTTC
>TRBJ1-2|TRBV6-1|TRBD1|few
CASSPTGTVGYTF
TGTGCCAGCAGTCCGACAGGGACCGTCGGCTACACCTTC
>TRBJ2-1|TRBV2|NA|NA
CASSVTDNEQFF
TGTGCCAGCAGCGTGACAGATAATGAGCAGTTCTTC
>TRBJ2-7|TRBV10-3|NA|NA
CAIRESLAKEQYF
TGTGCCATCAGAGAATCCCTAGCCAAGGAGCAGTACTTC
>TRBJ1-3|TRBV2|NA|NA
CASSVTRSSGNTIYF
TGTGCCAGCAGTGTAACAAGGAGCTCTGGAAACACCATATATTTT
>TRBJ2-3|TRBV5-6|NA|NA
CASSFLDIRDTQYF
TGTGCCAGCAGCTTTCTTGACATCAGAGATACGCAGTATTTT
>TRBJ2-6|TRBV28|NA|NA
CASSFSGANVLTF
TGTGCCAGCAGCTTTTCCGGGGCCAACGTCCTGACTTTC
>TRBJ2-7|TRBV19|NA|NA
CASSSGLTNSYEQYF
TGTGCCAGTAGTTCGGGGTTAACCAACTCCTACGAGCAGTACTTC
>TRBJ2-3|TRBV9|TRBD2|NA
CASSVESAGGYSDTQYF
TGTGCCAGCAGCGTAGAGTCTGCGGGAGGTTATTCAGATACGCAGTATTTT
>TRBJ1-1|TRBV6-5|NA|NA
CASSYQGPGEAFF
TGTGCCAGCAGTTACCAGGGGCCGGGTGAAGCTTTCTTT
>TRBJ1-2|TRBV5-1|NA|NA
CASSPLTGFTYGYTF
TGCGCCAGCAGCCCGCTTACAGGATTCACATATGGCTACACCTTC
>TRBJ1-1|TRBV25-1|NA|NA
CAAGRREETEAFF
TGTGCCGCGGGTAGGAGGGAAGAGACTGAAGCTTTCTTT
>TRBJ1-2|TRBV7-9|TRBD1|NA
CASSAATFRGMFSYTF
TGTGCCAGCAGCGCGGCCACTTTCAGGGGGATGTTTAGCTACACCTTC
>TRBJ1-5|TRBV5-1|TRBD1|NA
CASSPGQGNQPQHF
TGCGCCAGCAGCCCAGGACAGGGAAATCAGCCCCAGCATTTT
>TRBJ2-2|TRBV23-1|TRBD2|NA
CASSQSAREGGTGELFF
TGCGCCAGCAGTCAATCTGCGCGGGAGGGTGGCACCGGGGAGCTGTTTTTT
>TRBJ1-3|TRBV19|NA|NA
CASSIQGSSGNTIYF
TGTGCCAGTAGCATACAGGGATCTTCTGGAAACACCATATATTTT
>TRBJ2-7|TRBV7-9|NA|NA
CSSSSPVEEQYF
TGTTCCAGCAGCTCCCCGGTGGAGGAGCAGTACTTC